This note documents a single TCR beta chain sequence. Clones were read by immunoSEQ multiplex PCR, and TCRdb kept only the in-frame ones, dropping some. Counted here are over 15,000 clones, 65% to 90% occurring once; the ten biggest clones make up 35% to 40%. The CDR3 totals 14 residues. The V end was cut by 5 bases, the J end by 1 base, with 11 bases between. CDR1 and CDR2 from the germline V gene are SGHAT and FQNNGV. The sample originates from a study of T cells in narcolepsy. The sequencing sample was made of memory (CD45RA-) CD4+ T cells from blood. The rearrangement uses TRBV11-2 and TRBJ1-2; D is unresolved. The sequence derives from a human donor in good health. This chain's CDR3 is CASSPGRINYGYTF. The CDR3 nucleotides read TGTGCCAGCAGCCCGGGGAGGATTAACTATGGCTACACCTTC.